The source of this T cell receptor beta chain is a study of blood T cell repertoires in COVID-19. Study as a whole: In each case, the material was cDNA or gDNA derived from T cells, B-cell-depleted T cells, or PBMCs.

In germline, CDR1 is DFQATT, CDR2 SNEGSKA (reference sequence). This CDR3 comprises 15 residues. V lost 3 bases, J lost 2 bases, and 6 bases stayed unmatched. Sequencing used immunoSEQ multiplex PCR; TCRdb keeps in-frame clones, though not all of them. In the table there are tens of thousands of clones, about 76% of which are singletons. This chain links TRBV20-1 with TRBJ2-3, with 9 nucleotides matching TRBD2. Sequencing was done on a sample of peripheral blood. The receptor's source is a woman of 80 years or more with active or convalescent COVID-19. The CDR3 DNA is TGCAGTGCTAGTGGCGGGGGGGATTTCACAGATACGCAGTATTTT. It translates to CSASGGGDFTDTQYF.